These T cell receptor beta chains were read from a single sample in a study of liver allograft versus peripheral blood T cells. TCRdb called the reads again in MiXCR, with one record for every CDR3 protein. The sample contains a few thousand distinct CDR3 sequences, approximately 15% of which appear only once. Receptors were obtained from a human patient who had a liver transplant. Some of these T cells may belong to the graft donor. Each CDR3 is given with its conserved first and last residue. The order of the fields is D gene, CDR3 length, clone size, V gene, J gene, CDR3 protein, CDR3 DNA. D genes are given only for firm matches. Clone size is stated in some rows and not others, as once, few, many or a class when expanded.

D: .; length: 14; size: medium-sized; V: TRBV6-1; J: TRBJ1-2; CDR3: CASSEDVRARGYTF; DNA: TGTGCCAGCAGTGAAGACGTCAGGGCGAGAGGCTACACCTTC
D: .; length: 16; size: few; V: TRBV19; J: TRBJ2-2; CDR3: CASTPGTAGMPGELFF; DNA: TGTGCCAGTACCCCCGGGACAGCGGGAATGCCCGGGGAGCTGTTTTTT
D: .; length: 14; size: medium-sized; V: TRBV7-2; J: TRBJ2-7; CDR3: CASSFPYGSYEQYF; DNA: TGTGCCAGCAGCTTCCCCTATGGATCCTACGAGCAGTACTTC
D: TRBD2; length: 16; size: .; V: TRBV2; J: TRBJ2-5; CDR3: CASSEAEASGTETQYF; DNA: TGTGCCAGCAGTGAAGCGGAGGCTAGCGGGACTGAGACCCAGTACTTC
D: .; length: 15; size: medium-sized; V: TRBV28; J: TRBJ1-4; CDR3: CASSFGGRLSEKLFF; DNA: TGTGCCAGCAGTTTCGGGGGGCGGCTCTCCGAAAAACTGTTTTTT
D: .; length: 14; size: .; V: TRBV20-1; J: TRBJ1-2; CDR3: CGARVFTNNYGYTF; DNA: TGCGGTGCTAGAGTGTTCACAAATAACTATGGCTACACCTTC
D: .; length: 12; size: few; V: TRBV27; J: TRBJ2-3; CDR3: CASGLSTDTQYF; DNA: TGTGCCAGCGGCCTTAGCACAGATACGCAGTATTTT
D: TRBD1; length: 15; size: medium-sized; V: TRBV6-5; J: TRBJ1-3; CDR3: CASSYGTGAGNTIYF; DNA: TGTGCCAGCAGTTACGGGACAGGGGCTGGAAACACCATATATTTT
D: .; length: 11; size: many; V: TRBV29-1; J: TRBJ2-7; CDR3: CSVEIAYEQYF; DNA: TGCAGCGTTGAAATAGCCTACGAGCAGTACTTC
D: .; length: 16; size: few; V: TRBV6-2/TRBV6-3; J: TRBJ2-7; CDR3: CASRAGGNPNRDEQYF; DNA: TGTGCCAGCAGAGCAGGAGGGAACCCAAACAGGGACGAGCAGTACTTC
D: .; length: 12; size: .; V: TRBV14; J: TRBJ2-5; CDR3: CASSQSSGTQYF; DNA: TGTGCCAGCAGCCAATCCTCGGGGACCCAGTACTTC
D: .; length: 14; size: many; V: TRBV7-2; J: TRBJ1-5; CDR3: CASSPGRSNQPQHF; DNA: TGTGCCAGCAGCCCCGGACGGAGCAATCAGCCCCAGCATTTT
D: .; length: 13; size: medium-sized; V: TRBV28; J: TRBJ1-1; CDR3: CASSLRGWTEAFF; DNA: TGTGCCAGCAGTTTAAGAGGGTGGACTGAAGCTTTCTTT
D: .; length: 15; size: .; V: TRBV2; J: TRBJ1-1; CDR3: CASRGFGHKTAEAFF; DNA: TGTGCCAGCAGGGGATTCGGCCATAAGACAGCTGAAGCTTTCTTT
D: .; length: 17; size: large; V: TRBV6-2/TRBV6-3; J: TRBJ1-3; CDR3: CASESSLRRASGNTIYF; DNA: TGTGCCAGCGAATCCTCGCTTCGACGGGCCTCTGGAAACACCATATATTTT
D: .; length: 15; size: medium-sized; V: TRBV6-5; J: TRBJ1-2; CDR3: CASRASSHSNYGYTF; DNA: TGTGCCAGCAGAGCAAGTTCTCATTCTAACTATGGCTACACCTTC
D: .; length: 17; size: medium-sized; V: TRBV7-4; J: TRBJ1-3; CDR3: CASSFQMEEGSGNTIYF; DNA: TGTGCCAGCAGCTTCCAGATGGAAGAGGGCTCTGGAAACACCATATATTTT
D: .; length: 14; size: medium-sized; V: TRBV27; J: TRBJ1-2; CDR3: CASSLRGKDYGYTF; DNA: TGTGCCAGCAGTTTAAGGGGGAAGGACTATGGCTACACCTTC
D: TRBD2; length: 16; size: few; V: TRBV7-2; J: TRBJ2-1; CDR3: CASSLTLGTSGRRQFF; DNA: TGTGCCAGCAGCTTAACCCTCGGGACTAGCGGTAGAAGGCAGTTCTTC
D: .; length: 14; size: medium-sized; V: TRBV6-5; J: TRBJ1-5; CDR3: CASSRGAGNQPQHF; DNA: TGTGCCAGCAGTAGGGGGGCGGGCAATCAGCCCCAGCATTTT
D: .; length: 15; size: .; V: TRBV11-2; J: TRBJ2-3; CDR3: CASSGRRDFTDTQYF; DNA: TGTGCCAGCAGCGGACGCAGGGATTTCACAGATACGCAGTATTTT
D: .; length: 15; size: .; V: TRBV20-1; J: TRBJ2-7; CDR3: CSARVRVLLSYEQYF; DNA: TGCAGTGCTAGAGTCAGGGTGTTGCTTTCCTACGAGCAGTACTTC
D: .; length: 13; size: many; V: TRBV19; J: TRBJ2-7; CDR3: CASSVKQGYEQYF; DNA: TGTGCCAGTAGTGTCAAACAGGGATACGAGCAGTACTTC
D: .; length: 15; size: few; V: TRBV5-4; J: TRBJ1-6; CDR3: CASSFGAGVGSPLHF; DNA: TGTGCCAGCAGCTTTGGTGCTGGTGTCGGTTCACCCCTCCACTTT
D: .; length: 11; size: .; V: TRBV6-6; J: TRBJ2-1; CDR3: CASSSGFEQFF; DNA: TGTGCCAGCAGTTCCGGATTTGAGCAGTTCTTC
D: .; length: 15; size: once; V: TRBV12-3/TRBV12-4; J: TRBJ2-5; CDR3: CASSLLATAIETQYF; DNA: TGTGCCAGCAGTCTCCTGGCCACAGCGATCGAGACCCAGTACTTC
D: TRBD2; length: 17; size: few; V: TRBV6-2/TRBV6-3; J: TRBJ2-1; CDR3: CASRKVAGGYSYNEQFF; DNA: TGTGCCAGCAGAAAGGTAGCGGGAGGTTACTCCTACAATGAGCAGTTCTTC
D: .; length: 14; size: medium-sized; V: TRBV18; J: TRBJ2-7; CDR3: CASSPPFPPYEQYF; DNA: TGTGCCAGCTCACCACCCTTTCCCCCCTACGAGCAGTACTTC
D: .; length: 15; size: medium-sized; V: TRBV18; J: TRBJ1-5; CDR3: CASSRGQHSNQPQHF; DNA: TGTGCCAGCTCTCGCGGACAGCATAGCAATCAGCCCCAGCATTTT
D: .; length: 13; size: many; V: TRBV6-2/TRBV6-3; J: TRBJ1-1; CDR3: CASTPVPGTEAFF; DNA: TGTGCCAGCACCCCCGTCCCAGGAACTGAAGCTTTCTTT
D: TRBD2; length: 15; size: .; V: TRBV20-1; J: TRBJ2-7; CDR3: CSASKLAGLPYEQYF; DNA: TGCAGTGCAAGCAAACTAGCGGGACTACCCTACGAGCAGTACTTC
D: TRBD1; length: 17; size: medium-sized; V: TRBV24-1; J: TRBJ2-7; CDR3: CATSERRDSQRPYEQYF; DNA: TGTGCCACCAGTGAGCGCCGGGACAGCCAGCGCCCCTACGAGCAGTACTTC
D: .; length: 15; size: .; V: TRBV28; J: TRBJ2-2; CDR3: CASSRPTGNTGELFF; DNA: TGTGCCAGCAGCCGCCCGACAGGGAACACCGGGGAGCTGTTTTTT
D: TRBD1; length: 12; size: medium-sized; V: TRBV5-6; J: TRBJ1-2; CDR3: CASSSYGTGQLF; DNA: TGTGCCAGCAGCAGCTACGGGACAGGACAACTCTTC
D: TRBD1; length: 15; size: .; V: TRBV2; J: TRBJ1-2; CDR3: CASSQGQGGDYGYTF; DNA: TGTGCCAGCAGCCAGGGACAGGGAGGGGACTATGGCTACACCTTC
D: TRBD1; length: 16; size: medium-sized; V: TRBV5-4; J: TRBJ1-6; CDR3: CASSGKGQLSNSPLHF; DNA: TGTGCCAGCAGCGGCAAGGGACAGCTAAGTAATTCACCCCTCCACTTT
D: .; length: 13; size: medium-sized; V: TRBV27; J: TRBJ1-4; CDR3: CASSPRRVEKLFF; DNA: TGTGCCAGCAGTCCCCGGAGGGTTGAAAAACTGTTTTTT
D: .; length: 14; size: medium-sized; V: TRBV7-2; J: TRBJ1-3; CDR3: CASRSGGSGNTIYF; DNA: TGTGCCAGCAGATCAGGAGGTTCTGGAAACACCATATATTTT
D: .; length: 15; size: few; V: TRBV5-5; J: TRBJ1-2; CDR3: CASSPGALLFYGYTF; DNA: TGTGCCAGCAGCCCCGGTGCCCTACTATTCTATGGCTACACCTTC
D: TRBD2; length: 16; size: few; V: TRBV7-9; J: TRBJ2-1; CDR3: CASSLALAGEHNEQFF; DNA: TGTGCCAGCAGCTTAGCCCTAGCGGGGGAACACAATGAGCAGTTCTTC
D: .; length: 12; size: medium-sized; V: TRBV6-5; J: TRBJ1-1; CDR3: CASQKGNTEAFF; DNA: TGTGCCAGCCAAAAGGGGAACACTGAAGCTTTCTTT
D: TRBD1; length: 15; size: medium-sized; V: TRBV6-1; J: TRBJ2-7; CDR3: CASSEAGTGPYEQYF; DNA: TGTGCCAGCAGTGAAGCCGGGACAGGGCCCTACGAGCAGTACTTC
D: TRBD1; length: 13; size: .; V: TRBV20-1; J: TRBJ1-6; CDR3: CSAQTGSSSPLHF; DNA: TGCAGTGCTCAGACAGGGAGCAGTTCACCCCTCCACTTT
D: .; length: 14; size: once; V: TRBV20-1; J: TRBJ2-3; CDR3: CSARQLAITDTQYF; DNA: TGCAGTGCTAGACAACTAGCTATCACAGATACGCAGTATTTT
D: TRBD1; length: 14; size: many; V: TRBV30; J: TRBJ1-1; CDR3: CAWSSHRGGYEAFF; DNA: TGTGCCTGGAGTTCCCACAGGGGGGGATATGAAGCTTTCTTT
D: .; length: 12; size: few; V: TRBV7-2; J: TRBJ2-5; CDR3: CASSLFAETQYF; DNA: TGTGCCAGCAGCTTATTTGCCGAGACCCAGTACTTC
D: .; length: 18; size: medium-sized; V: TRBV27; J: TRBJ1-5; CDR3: CASSKQGLFPYSNQPQHF; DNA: TGTGCCAGCAGTAAACAGGGCCTCTTTCCTTATAGCAATCAGCCCCAGCATTTT
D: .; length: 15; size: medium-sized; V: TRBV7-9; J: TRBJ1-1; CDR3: CASSLALSGNTEAFF; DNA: TGTGCCAGCAGCTTAGCACTCTCTGGGAACACTGAAGCTTTCTTT
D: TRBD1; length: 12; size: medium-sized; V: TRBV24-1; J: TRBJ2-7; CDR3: CAAGQGAYEQYF; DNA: TGTGCCGCCGGACAGGGGGCTTACGAGCAGTACTTC